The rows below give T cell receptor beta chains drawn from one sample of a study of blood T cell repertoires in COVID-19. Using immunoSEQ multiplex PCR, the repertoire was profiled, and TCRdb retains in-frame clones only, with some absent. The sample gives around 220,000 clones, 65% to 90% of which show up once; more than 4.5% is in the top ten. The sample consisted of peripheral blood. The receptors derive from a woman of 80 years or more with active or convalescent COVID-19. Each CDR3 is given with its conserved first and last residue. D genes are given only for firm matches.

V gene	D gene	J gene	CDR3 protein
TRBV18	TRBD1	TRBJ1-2	CASSLGQGLDGYTF
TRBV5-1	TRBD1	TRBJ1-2	CASSSMTGSGYGYTF
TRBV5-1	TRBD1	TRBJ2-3	CASSQAGQGDTQYF
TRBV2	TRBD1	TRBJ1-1	CASRPRQGHTEAFF
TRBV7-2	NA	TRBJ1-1	CASSLSGWTAFF
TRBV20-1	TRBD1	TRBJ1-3	CSASNRGQGNTIYF
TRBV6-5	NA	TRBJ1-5	CASSPLPYSNQPQHF
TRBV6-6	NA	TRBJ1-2	CASSSSQGAGNGYTF
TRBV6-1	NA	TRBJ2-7	CASSEAGVDYEQYF
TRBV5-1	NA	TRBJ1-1	CASRAGANMNTEAFF
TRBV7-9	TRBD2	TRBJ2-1	CASSETGTTNEQFF
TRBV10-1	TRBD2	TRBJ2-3	CASSDGTSGGAGTQYF
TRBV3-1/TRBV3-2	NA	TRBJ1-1	CASSPAGGRANTEAFF
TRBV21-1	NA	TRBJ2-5	CASSKVTDQETQYF
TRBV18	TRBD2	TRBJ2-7	CASSPPGGSLGEQYF
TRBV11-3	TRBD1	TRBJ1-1	CASSLGTGSSEAFF
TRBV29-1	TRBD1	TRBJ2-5	CSVEGEPGQGRETQYF
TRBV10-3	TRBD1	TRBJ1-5	CAISLTGAEQPQHF
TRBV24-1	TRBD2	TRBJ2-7	CATSESGTSGLYEQYF
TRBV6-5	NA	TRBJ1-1	CASSYRSRNTEAFF
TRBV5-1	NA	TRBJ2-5	CASSLSLAERETQYF
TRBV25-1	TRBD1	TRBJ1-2	CASKRQGAYGYTF
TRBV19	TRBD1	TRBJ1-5	CASTPGGSNQPQHF
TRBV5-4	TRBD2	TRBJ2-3	CASSFYSGGPGDTQYF
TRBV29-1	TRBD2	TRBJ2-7	CSVGGGSRGDEQYF
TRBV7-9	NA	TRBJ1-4	CASSRGSNEKLFF
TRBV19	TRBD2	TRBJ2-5	CASTSGGSRQETQYF
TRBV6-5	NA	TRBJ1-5	CASSYSSGNQPQHF
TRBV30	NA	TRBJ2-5	CAWTGQETQYF
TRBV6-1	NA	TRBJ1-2	CASSESSGRLGVYGYTF
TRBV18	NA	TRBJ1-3	CASSPVWSRPGNTIYF
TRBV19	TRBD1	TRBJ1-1	CASRVPGQSNTEAFF
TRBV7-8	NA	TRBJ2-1	CASSLAPKLGRENNEQFF
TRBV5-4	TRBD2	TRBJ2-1	CASSPGLAGDWIDEQFF
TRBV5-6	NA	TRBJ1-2	CASSLTGHQGPGGYTF
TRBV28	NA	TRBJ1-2	CASSPARVDYGYTF
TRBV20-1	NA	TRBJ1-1	CSARGSTEAFF
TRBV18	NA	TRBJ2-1	CASSPTYLQGYNEQFF
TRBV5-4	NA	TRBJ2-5	CASSLPGPRETQYF
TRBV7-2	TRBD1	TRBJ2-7	CASRDRVVYEQYF
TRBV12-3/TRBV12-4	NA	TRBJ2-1	CASSLGQSGEQFF
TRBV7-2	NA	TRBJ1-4	CASSPTATNEKLFF
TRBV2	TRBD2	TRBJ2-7	CASSERGGVYEQYF
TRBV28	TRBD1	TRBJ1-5	CASSRGQGPYQPQHF
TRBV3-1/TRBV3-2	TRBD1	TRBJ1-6	CASSQTGGDSPLHF
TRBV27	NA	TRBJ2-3	CASSVLRGSTDTQYF
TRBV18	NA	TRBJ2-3	CASSPSVTRTDTQYF
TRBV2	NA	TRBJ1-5	CASSDVNQPQHF